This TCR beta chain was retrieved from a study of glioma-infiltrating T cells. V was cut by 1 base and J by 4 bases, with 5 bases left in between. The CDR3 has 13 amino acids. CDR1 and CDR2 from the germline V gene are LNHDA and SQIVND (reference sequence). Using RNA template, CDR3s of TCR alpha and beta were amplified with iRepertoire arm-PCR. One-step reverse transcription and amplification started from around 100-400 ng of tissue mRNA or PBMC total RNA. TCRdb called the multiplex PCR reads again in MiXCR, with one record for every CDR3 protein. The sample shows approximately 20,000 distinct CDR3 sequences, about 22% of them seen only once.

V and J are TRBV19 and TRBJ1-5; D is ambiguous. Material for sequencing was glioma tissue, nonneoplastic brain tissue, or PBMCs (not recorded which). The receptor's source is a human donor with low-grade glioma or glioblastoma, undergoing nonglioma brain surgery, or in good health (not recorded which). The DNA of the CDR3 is TGTGCCAGTAGTATAGGGGGTAATCAGCCCCAGCATTTT. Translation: CASSIGGNQPQHF.